These T cell receptor beta chains were read from a single sample in a study of cytomegalovirus exposure and HLA in healthy donors. TCRdb keeps only in-frame clones here, not all; method: immunoSEQ multiplex PCR. The data contain more than 95,000 clones, approximately 76% of them seen just once; the ten biggest clones take up around 15%. The sample consisted of PBMCs. Every receptor here comes from a man aged 45-60 years in good health and CMV-seropositive. CDR3s include the opening cysteine and the closing phenylalanine or tryptophan. A D gene is named only where the DNA matches it firmly. The size of a clone is reported for some rows only, either as once, few or many, or as a class for expanded clones.

abundance,j_gene,d_gene,v_gene,CDR3aa,CDR3nt
.,TRBJ2-7,.,TRBV29-1,CSVTARWEKTYEQYF,TGCAGCGTTACAGCCCGTTGGGAGAAAACCTACGAGCAGTACTTC
.,TRBJ2-1,TRBD1,TRBV12-5,CASGWGQGARNEQFF,TGTGCTAGTGGTTGGGGACAGGGGGCGCGTAATGAGCAGTTCTTC
.,TRBJ1-3,.,TRBV16,CASSRGTLSGNTIYF,TGTGCCAGCAGCCGCGGGACTCTCTCTGGAAACACCATATATTTT
.,TRBJ1-2,TRBD1,TRBV9,CASSVGQGIDGYTF,TGTGCCAGCAGCGTTGGACAGGGAATAGATGGCTACACCTTC
few,TRBJ1-6,TRBD1,TRBV5-6,CASSLSGTGNSPLHF,TGTGCCAGCAGCTTGTCCGGGACAGGGAATTCACCCCTCCACTTT
.,TRBJ1-2,.,TRBV28,CALGEGSYGYTF,TGTGCCTTAGGAGAGGGATCCTATGGCTACACCTTC
.,TRBJ1-2,.,TRBV5-4,CASSLGERGPYGYTF,TGTGCCAGCAGCTTGGGCGAACGAGGGCCCTATGGCTACACCTTC
.,TRBJ2-3,TRBD2,TRBV5-6,CASSYLAGGQDTQYF,TGTGCCAGCAGCTACTTGGCGGGGGGGCAAGATACGCAGTATTTT
few,TRBJ2-1,.,TRBV5-4,CASSSDYSYNEQFF,TGTGCCAGCAGCTCGGACTACTCCTACAATGAGCAGTTCTTC
.,TRBJ1-1,.,TRBV6-1,CASSYAGGAFF,TGTGCCAGCAGTTACGCGGGGGGAGCTTTCTTT
.,TRBJ2-5,.,TRBV7-9,CSSSLRDKKTQYF,TGTTCCAGCAGCTTGAGGGACAAAAAGACCCAGTACTTC
.,TRBJ1-2,.,TRBV6-5,CASRADSHGYTF,TGTGCCAGCAGAGCGGACAGCCATGGCTACACCTTC
.,TRBJ1-2,TRBD1,TRBV10-3,CATEGQGPNYGYTF,TGTGCCACCGAAGGACAGGGGCCTAACTATGGCTACACCTTC
.,TRBJ2-7,.,TRBV7-2,CASSPPGPRDYEQYF,TGTGCCAGCAGCCCCCCGGGGCCGCGGGACTACGAGCAGTACTTC
.,TRBJ1-1,.,TRBV5-1,CASSAQGGNTEAFF,TGCGCCAGCAGCGCTCAGGGAGGTAACACTGAAGCTTTCTTT
.,TRBJ2-5,.,TRBV6-5,CASSLRDF,TGTGCCAGCAGCCTGCGGGACTTC
.,TRBJ2-5,.,TRBV27,CASSSSSVSDQETQYF,TGTGCCAGCAGTTCCTCAAGCGTATCGGACCAAGAGACCCAGTACTTC
.,TRBJ1-2,.,TRBV4-3,CASSPRQGYYGYTF,TGCGCCAGCAGCCCACGCCAGGGTTACTATGGCTACACCTTC
.,TRBJ1-1,.,TRBV5-6,CASSLRGGNYNTEAFF,TGTGCCAGCAGCTTGAGGGGCGGCAATTACAACACTGAAGCTTTCTTT
few,TRBJ1-2,.,TRBV13,CASTEGQGNYGYTF,TGTGCCAGCACCGAAGGGCAGGGGAACTATGGCTACACCTTC
.,TRBJ2-7,TRBD1,TRBV27,CASSESGTGGVYEQYF,TGTGCCAGCAGTGAGTCCGGGACAGGGGGCGTCTACGAGCAGTACTTC
.,TRBJ1-1,TRBD1,TRBV9,CASSPDRGGTEAFF,TGTGCCAGCAGCCCGGACAGGGGGGGCACTGAAGCTTTCTTT
.,TRBJ1-1,TRBD1,TRBV2,CASREGAVVRSAEAFF,TGTGCCAGCAGGGAGGGGGCCGTCGTTCGAAGCGCTGAAGCTTTCTTT
few,TRBJ1-2,TRBD1,TRBV29-1,CSVRRRDRGRDGYTF,TGCAGCGTGAGACGGCGGGACAGGGGGCGGGATGGCTACACCTTC
.,TRBJ1-2,TRBD1,TRBV28,CASIFPGTANGYTF,TGTGCCAGCATCTTCCCGGGGACAGCGAATGGCTACACCTTC
.,TRBJ2-3,.,TRBV9,CASSVEWGGHANTQYF,TGTGCCAGCAGCGTAGAGTGGGGGGGCCACGCGAATACGCAGTATTTT
.,TRBJ1-5,.,TRBV7-9,CASSFGGGGQPQHF,TGTGCCAGCAGCTTTGGGGGGGGAGGTCAGCCCCAGCATTTT
few,TRBJ1-2,.,TRBV10-1,CASRTTGLLNYGYTF,TGCGCCAGCAGGACTACAGGGCTCCTTAACTATGGCTACACCTTC
.,TRBJ1-6,TRBD1,TRBV10-1,CASSPGQDPSPLHF,TGCGCCAGCAGCCCAGGACAGGATCCTTCACCCCTCCACTTT
.,TRBJ1-5,.,TRBV27,CASGLRTDWNQPQHF,TGTGCCAGCGGTTTAAGGACAGATTGGAATCAGCCCCAGCATTTT
.,TRBJ1-2,TRBD1,TRBV6-1,CASSTGDYGYTF,TGTGCCAGCAGTACAGGGGACTATGGCTACACCTTC
.,TRBJ1-2,.,TRBV5-5,CASSQGEGRANYGYTF,TGCGCCAGCAGCCAAGGGGAGGGGAGGGCTAACTATGGCTACACCTTC
once,TRBJ2-7,.,TRBV2,CATAGFRSYEQYF,TGTGCTACAGCGGGTTTCCGCTCCTACGAGCAGTACTTC